The clone carrying this TCR beta chain was counted ten times or more. The target antigen is unknown. Amplified regions were TCR beta CDR3 sequences from RNA transcripts. An initial round of RT-PCR targeting the TCR CDR3 relied on the HTBI primer set. TCRdb reprocessed the multiplex PCR reads via MiXCR and lists one record per CDR3 protein. The data show 600,000 to 800,000 distinct CDR3 sequences, 30% to 40% seen once. These data are taken from a study of T cells in Graves' hyperthyroidism and ophthalmopathy. Graves' hyperthyroidism without ophthalmopathy progression within 18 months was termed stable. PBMCs were sourced from around 10 ml fresh peripheral blood. V lost 2 bases, J lost 3 bases, and 17 bases lay in between. Germline V gene lookup returns CDR1 SGHTA and CDR2 FQGNSA. This CDR3 is 16 amino acids long. The study, taken as a whole, reports: Within blood appeared most thyroid clonotypes that had expanded above 0.001.

This rearrangement joins TRBV7-2 to TRBJ2-7; weak D call: TRBD2 (6 bases). The receptor was isolated from a woman aged 40-49 years with Graves' hyperthyroidism. Material: blood. CDR3 sequence: CASSLHQGGAGYEQYF. DNA for the CDR3: TGTGCCAGCAGCTTACACCAGGGAGGCGCGGGCTACGAGCAGTACTTC.